Below are 30 T cell receptor beta chains sequenced from a single sample in a study of T and B cells in COVID-19 patients. BIOMED2 TRB-A/B primer pools were used in multiplex TRB PCR. TCRdb reprocessed the multiplex PCR reads via MiXCR and lists one record per CDR3 protein. The sample carries about 5,800 distinct CDR3 sequences, roughly a quarter recorded once. Blood genomic DNA input for TRB amplification was about 240-500 ng. Sequencing used blood. The receptors here all came from a human donor with active COVID-19.

This clonotype ranks as medium-sized. DNA of the CDR3: TGTGCCAGCAAAGTGACAGGGGGCTACAATTCACCCCTCCACTTT. This translates into CASKVTGGYNSPLHF. The V call is TRBV12-3 or TRBV12-4, the J call TRBJ1-6; TRBD1 agrees at 10 bases. Trimming removed 7 bases from V and 7 bases from J; junction bases left unmatched: 7. CDR3 length equals 15 residues.

This clonotype is deemed medium-sized. This chain connects TRBV6-2 or TRBV6-3 to TRBJ2-1; TRBD1 aligns across 7 bases. The germline gives CDR1 MNHEY, CDR2 SVGEGT. Trimming at V came to 10 bases and at J to 9 bases, leaving 12 bases not matched to a gene. The CDR3 is 13 residues long. The CDR3 sequence is CATHGTEGSEQFF. CDR3 nucleotide sequence: TGTGCCACCCATGGGACAGAGGGTAGTGAGCAGTTCTTC.

The V gene is TRBV12-3 or TRBV12-4, the J gene TRBJ1-2, with D possibly being TRBD1 (5 bases). The CDR3 is 13 residues long. Trimming pared 6 bases from V and 4 bases from J, leaving 12 bases between. CDR3 in DNA: TGTGCCAGCAGGATGCCAGGGATCTATGGCTACACCTTC. It specifies CASRMPGIYGYTF.

This clonotype is medium-sized. V is TRBV5-6 and J is TRBJ1-2; 10 positions agree with TRBD1. After removal of 6 bases from V and 5 bases from J, the junction contained 7 bases not matched to a gene. Germline CDR1 reads SGHDT; CDR2 reads YYEEEE. This CDR3 comprises 14 residues. The CDR3 region has the DNA TGTGCCAGCATCCGACCGGGACAGGGGTATGGCTACACCTTC. This encodes CASIRPGQGYGYTF.

This clonotype was found a few times. This chain joins TRBV7-9 and TRBJ2-4; D possibly uses TRBD1 or TRBD2 (7 bases each). V was cut by 3 bases and J by 7 bases, with 13 bases left in between. The CDR3 has 14 amino acids. From germline, CDR1 is SEHNR and CDR2 FQNEAQ (reference sequence). The DNA of the CDR3 is TGTGCCAGCAGCTTCACAGGGGAGGGGAACATTCAGTACTTC. Protein sequence: CASSFTGEGNIQYF.

This chain connects TRBV6-2 or TRBV6-3 to TRBJ1-5; the match to TRBD1 covers 12 bases. This CDR3 spans 18 amino acids. Per germline, CDR1 MNHEY and CDR2 SVGEGT. Germline trimming cut 3 bases from V and 2 bases from J; bases unmatched to any gene: 8. The CDR3 bases are TGTGCCAGCAGTTATGCCGGGACAGGGGGCCTGGGCAATCAGCCCCAGCATTTT. Translating it yields CASSYAGTGGLGNQPQHF.

This clonotype is medium-sized. This chain links TRBV30 with TRBJ1-6; no clear D. V dropped 0 bases and J dropped 5 bases, with 5 bases sitting between them. The CDR3 length is 13 residues. In germline, CDR1 is GTSNPN, CDR2 SVGIG (reference sequence). CDR3 loop: CAWSVRDNSPLHF. DNA for the CDR3: TGTGCCTGGAGTGTGAGGGATAATTCACCCCTCCACTTT.

This clonotype occurred a few times. This chain joins TRBV7-2 and TRBJ1-1, with D perhaps TRBD1 (6 bases). This CDR3 is built from 14 residues. Germline CDR1 SGHTA, CDR2 FQGNSA. Deletions cut 4 bases from V and 2 bases from J, with 11 bases between. CDR3 in amino acids: CASSSQQGNTEAFF. In DNA form, the CDR3 reads TGTGCCAGCAGCTCCCAACAGGGCAACACTGAAGCTTTCTTT.

Of note for this clonotype: A much larger clone lies a single base off, so this may be a read error. The genes are TRBV12-3 or TRBV12-4 and TRBJ2-1; no firm D call. CDR3 length: 15 amino acids. Trimming left V 3 bases short and J 9 bases short, with 18 bases between. Here the CDR3 reads CASSFSGHEEIEQFF. The CDR3 DNA reads TGTGCCAGCAGTTTTTCGGGTCATGAAGAAATTGAGCAGTTCTTC.

This clonotype was seen many times. The chain links TRBV20-1 to TRBJ2-3, with D unclear. V was shortened by 5 bases and J by 4 bases, with 13 bases between the two germline ends. The germline CDR1 and CDR2 sequences are DFQATT and SNEGSKA (reference sequence). The CDR3 spans 13 residues. The CDR3 reads CSAPTYLADTQYF. CDR3 nucleotides: TGCAGTGCTCCGACTTATTTAGCAGATACGCAGTATTTT.

Relative to its sample, this clonotype is medium-sized. The rearrangement links TRBV6-2 or TRBV6-3 to TRBJ2-6, with no clear D. V dropped 5 bases and J dropped 2 bases, with 4 bases sitting between them. This CDR3 has 13 amino acids. Germline CDR1 and CDR2: MNHEY and SVGEGT. The CDR3 protein is CASSRAGANVLTF. As DNA, the CDR3 is TGTGCCAGCAGTAGGGCTGGGGCCAACGTCCTGACTTTC.

Written as DNA, the CDR3 is TGTGCCAGCGGCCGCTATGGCTACACCTTC. This sequence encodes CASGRYGYTF. This chain connects TRBV28 to TRBJ1-2, with D hard to call. CDR1 is MDHEN and CDR2 is SYDVKM in the germline V gene. With 8 bases removed from V and 4 bases from J, the gap between germline ends came to 5 bases. The CDR3 is 10 amino acids.

This clonotype was found a few times. This chain connects TRBV24-1 to TRBJ2-2; D may be TRBD1 (5 bases). The CDR3 sequence is 17 residues long. V shed 4 bases and J shed 3 bases, with 17 bases lying between them. Germline CDR1 KGHDR, CDR2 SFDVKD. The CDR3 protein is CATSDPRQGSYTGELFF. CDR3 DNA sequence: TGTGCCACCAGTGACCCGAGGCAGGGATCGTACACCGGGGAGCTGTTTTTT.

In this sample, this clonotype is medium-sized. V gene TRBV18 combines with J gene TRBJ2-5, with 12 bases aligning to TRBD2. This CDR3 contains 16 residues. Trimming took 4 bases from V and 1 from J; bases not matched to a gene: 4. In germline, CDR1 is KGHSH, CDR2 LQKENI. For the CDR3, the DNA is TGTGCCAGCTCACTTCGGACTAGCGGGATCCAAGAGACCCAGTACTTC. Protein sequence: CASSLRTSGIQETQYF.

The chain couples TRBV4-3 to TRBJ2-3, with D unresolved. The V end was cut by 2 bases, the J end by 4 bases, with 13 bases between. Germline V gene lookup returns CDR1 LGHNA and CDR2 YSLEER. This CDR3 is 15 amino acids long. As DNA, the CDR3 is TGCGCCAGCAGCCAACAGCTCGAAAGGTCAGATACGCAGTATTTT. As protein: CASSQQLERSDTQYF.

The chain combines TRBV20-1 with TRBJ2-1; tentative D call: TRBD2 (7 bases). Trimming removed 3 bases at V and 1 base at J, with 16 bases between. Germline CDR1 is DFQATT and CDR2 is SNEGSKA (reference sequence). This CDR3 comprises 16 residues. CDR3 bases: TGCAGTGCTAGGGGGAGCGGGACACCGTCCTACAATGAGCAGTTCTTC. As protein: CSARGSGTPSYNEQFF.

Concerning this clonotype itself: A much larger clone sits a single nucleotide away, making a read error possible. The chain links TRBV12-3 or TRBV12-4 to TRBJ2-5; no clear D. Trimming stripped 3 bases from V and 2 bases from J, with 10 bases between. CDR3 length: 14 residues. CDR3 DNA: TGTGCCAGCAGTTTTCGACGGCTACAAGAGACCCAGTACTTC. Protein sequence: CASSFRRLQETQYF.

Only a few counts were recorded for this clonotype. V gene TRBV6-5 combines with J gene TRBJ1-1; D may be TRBD1 (5 bases). CDR1 and CDR2 from the germline V gene are MNHEY and SVGAGI. This CDR3 spans 19 amino acids. The V end was cut by 2 bases, the J end by 0 bases, with 22 bases between. DNA of the CDR3: TGTGCCAGCAGTTACAGTCCAGGGTCCCTCCTCATTATGAACACTGAAGCTTTCTTT. Protein sequence: CASSYSPGSLLIMNTEAFF.

This chain connects TRBV6-2 or TRBV6-3 to TRBJ2-5, with 12 nucleotides matching TRBD1. Trimming cost V 2 bases and J 5 bases; bases outside gene matches: 9. The CDR3 is made up of 17 amino acids. Germline values: CDR1 MNHEY, CDR2 SVGEGT. The CDR3 region has the DNA TGTGCCAGCAGTTACGTTCCGGGACAGGGGGCGGAGGAGACCCAGTACTTC. It is translated as CASSYVPGQGAEETQYF.

The rearrangement uses TRBV20-1 and TRBJ1-1; TRBD1 aligns across 7 bases. V was clipped by 6 bases and J by 3 bases; unmatched bases: 13. The CDR3 is 15 residues long. From germline, CDR1 is DFQATT and CDR2 SNEGSKA (reference sequence). CDR3 residues: CSADNHRGMDTEAFF. The CDR3 DNA reads TGCAGTGCCGATAATCACAGGGGCATGGACACTGAAGCTTTCTTT.

This clonotype is deemed medium-sized (0.01 to 0.1%). DNA for the CDR3: TGTGCCAGCAGTCTCGGTAGCGGGAGATACAATGAGCAGTTCTTC. Its translation: CASSLGSGRYNEQFF. This chain joins TRBV6-1 and TRBJ2-1; 9 bases match TRBD2. This CDR3 comprises 15 residues. V lost 5 bases, J lost 4 bases, and 6 bases stayed unmatched. Germline V gives CDR1 MNHNS, CDR2 SASEGT.

In its sample, this clonotype is medium-sized. The chain links TRBV30 to TRBJ1-1; D gene uncertain. Trimming removed 0 bases from V and 1 base from J, with 6 bases in between. Germline values: CDR1 GTSNPN, CDR2 SVGIG (reference sequence). The CDR3 runs to 13 residues. In DNA, the CDR3 is TGTGCCTGGAGTGTACGGGCGAACACTGAAGCTTTCTTT. This encodes CAWSVRANTEAFF.

V is TRBV7-6 and J is TRBJ1-1, with D unresolved. The CDR3 runs to 16 residues. Germline loops: CDR1 SGHVS, CDR2 FNYEAQ. V lost 1 base, J lost 1 base, and 13 bases lay in between. CDR3 protein: CASSLGTTGSNTEAFF. In DNA, the CDR3 is TGTGCCAGCAGCTTAGGTACAACGGGTTCGAACACTGAAGCTTTCTTT.

The CDR3 coding sequence is TGTGCCAGTAGTCTGCTCCCTGGCACAGATACGCAGTATTTT. Its protein is CASSLLPGTDTQYF. The chain is built from TRBV19 and TRBJ2-3, with D hard to call. V lost 5 bases to trimming and J lost 1 base, with 10 bases between them. The CDR3 is 14 residues long. Germline V gene data show CDR1 as LNHDA and CDR2 as SQIVND (reference sequence).

This clonotype is termed large (0.1 to 1%). The chain combines TRBV29-1 with TRBJ2-7; D ambiguous. Germline V CDR1 and CDR2: SQVTM, ANQGSEA. The length of the CDR3 is 11 residues. With 4 bases removed from V and 2 bases from J, the gap between germline ends came to 6 bases. The CDR3 is CSVARTYEQYF. CDR3 sequence (DNA): TGCAGCGTTGCCAGGACCTACGAGCAGTACTTC.

In its sample, this clonotype ranks as medium-sized. The chain couples TRBV19 to TRBJ1-2; D remains ambiguous. This CDR3 has 14 amino acids. Per germline, CDR1 LNHDA and CDR2 SQIVND (reference sequence). V lost 3 bases and J lost 8, with 16 bases in between. CDR3 in DNA: TGTGCCAGTAGTATTGGGGAAAAAAGAGGAGGCTACACCTTC. This gives the protein CASSIGEKRGGYTF. The whole variable domain, remainder taken from reference TRBV19 and TRBJ1-2, is DGGITQSPKYLFRKEGQNVTLSCEQNLNHDAMYWYRQDPGQGLRLIYYSQIVNDFQKGDIAEGYSVSREKKESFPLTVTSAQKNPTAFYLCASSIGEKRGGYTFGSGTRLTVV.

This clonotype appeared a few times. The rearrangement uses TRBV5-1 and TRBJ1-2; no clear D gene. The CDR3 consists of 15 residues. Trimming cost V 4 bases and J 4 bases, with 17 bases left between them. The germline gives CDR1 SGHRS, CDR2 YFSETQ. CDR3 region: CASSAEWAEGYGYTF. DNA of the CDR3: TGCGCCAGCAGCGCGGAATGGGCGGAAGGCTATGGCTACACCTTC.

The chain carries TRBV5-1 and TRBJ1-6; TRBD1 agrees at 8 bases. The germline V gene has CDR1 SGHRS and CDR2 YFSETQ. This CDR3 has 14 residues. V trimming: 5 bases; J trimming: 7 bases; junction bases outside the gene matches: 5. The CDR3 nucleotides read TGCGCCAGCAGATCCGGGACAGGAAATTCACCCCTCCACTTT. Its translation: CASRSGTGNSPLHF.

This sequence joins TRBV5-4 and TRBJ1-1; TRBD1 might be the D (5 bases). The V and J ends lost 8 bases and 0 bases respectively, with 8 bases between them. The CDR3 is made up of 12 amino acids. Germline CDR1 reads SGHNT; CDR2 reads YYREEE (reference sequence). The chain's CDR3 is CASGGMNTEAFF. CDR3 DNA: TGTGCCAGTGGGGGGATGAACACTGAAGCTTTCTTT.

This clonotype was found a few times. The chain uses TRBV7-2 and TRBJ2-1, with a weak D call TRBD2 (5 bases). V gave up 4 bases and J gave up 9 bases, with 7 bases separating them. In germline, CDR1 is SGHTA, CDR2 FQGNSA. The CDR3 sequence is 11 residues long. The CDR3 region has the DNA TGTGCCAGCAGCTCGACTACTGAGCAGTTCTTC. This translates into CASSSTTEQFF. Full variable domain (rest looked up from reference TRBV7-2 and TRBJ2-1): GAGVSQSPSNKVTEKGKDVELRCDPISGHTALYWYRQSLGQGLEFLIYFQGNSAPDKSGLPSDRFSAERTGGSVSTLTIQRTQQEDSAVYLCASSSTTEQFFGPGTRLTVL.